This TCR beta chain derives from a study of T and B cells in COVID-19 patients. Study information: Most recovered patients had mild to moderate COVID-19 treated as outpatients.

Within the sample, this clonotype is large (0.1 to 1%). From blood, roughly 250-500 ng of genomic DNA served as TRB template. Germline CDR1 and CDR2: LNHDA and SQIVND (reference sequence). CDR3 length: 14 amino acids. Trimming shortened V by 5 bases and J by 0 bases, and 5 bases separated the two germline ends. TRB rearrangements were amplified by multiplex PCR with BIOMED2 TRB-A/B primers. MiXCR, applied by TCRdb to the multiplex PCR reads, yields one record per CDR3 protein. Found here are about 8,400 distinct CDR3 sequences, roughly 26% of them singletons; the top ten hold around 6.4%. The rearrangement uses TRBV19 and TRBJ2-6; D uncertain. The clonotype originates from a human donor who had recovered from COVID-19. Sample: blood. CDR3 nucleotides: TGTGCCAGTAGTGGCCTCTCTGGGGCCAACGTCCTGACTTTC. Amino acids: CASSGLSGANVLTF.